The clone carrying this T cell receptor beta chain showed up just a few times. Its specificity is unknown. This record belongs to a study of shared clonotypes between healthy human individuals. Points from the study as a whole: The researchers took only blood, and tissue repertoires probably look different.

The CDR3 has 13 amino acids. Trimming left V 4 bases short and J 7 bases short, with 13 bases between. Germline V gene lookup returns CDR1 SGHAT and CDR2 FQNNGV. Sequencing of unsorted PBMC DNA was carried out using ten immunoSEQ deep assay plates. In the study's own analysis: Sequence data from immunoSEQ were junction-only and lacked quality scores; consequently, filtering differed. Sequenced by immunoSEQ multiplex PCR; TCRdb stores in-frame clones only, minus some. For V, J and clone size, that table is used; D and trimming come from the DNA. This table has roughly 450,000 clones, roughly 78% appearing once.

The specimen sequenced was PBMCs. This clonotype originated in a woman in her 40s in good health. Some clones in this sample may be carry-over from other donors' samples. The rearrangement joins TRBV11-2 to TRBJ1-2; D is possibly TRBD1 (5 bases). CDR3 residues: CASSYGDQGGYTF. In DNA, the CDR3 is TGTGCCAGCAGCTACGGAGATCAGGGTGGCTACACCTTC.